Listed here are 9 T cell receptor beta chains from one sample, sequenced in a study of T-cell reconstitution after alpha-beta-depleted transplantation in children (dated by TCRdb to 2016 to 2017). The library was prepared using PCR. TCRdb lists the instrument as Illumina HiSeq 2500. TCR library preparation used molecular barcoding, with unique molecular identifiers applied to normalize quantification of the TCRbeta repertoire. TCRdb handled the public reads itself, with Q25 trimming in fastp and clone calling in MiXCR, and kept productive beta chains. Entries are consolidated by CDR3 protein sequence, retaining the most common genes and DNA. This sample comprises around 670,000 distinct CDR3 sequences, around 14% of them detected only once. The top ten clones comprise about 0.79% of the sample. The treatment or condition label, as the study defines it: allogeneic hematopoietic cell transplantation with graft depleted of TCRalphabeta T cells and CD19 B cells.

This material consisted of PBMCs, taken before TCRalphabeta/CD19-depleted stem cell transplant. The receptors here all came from a girl aged 2-10 years with congenital amegakaryocytic thrombocytopenia, due to receive a stem cell transplant.

As concerns this clonotype: This could be a read error, since a much larger clone is one nucleotide away. J is TRBJ2-7 and V is TRBV20-1, with 8 bases that match TRBD2. The germline V gene has CDR1 DFQATT and CDR2 SNEGSKA (reference sequence). CDR3 length: 15 amino acids. The DNA of the CDR3 is TGCAGTGCTCCTCCTGAAGCGGGAGATACCTACGAGCTGTACTTC. Residues: CSAPPEAGDTYELYF.

CDR3 amino acids: CASSVSGDSYEQYF. CDR3 DNA: TGTGCCAGCAGCGTCTCCGGGGACAGCTACGAGCAGTACTTC. This chain connects TRBV13 to TRBJ2-7, with 7 bases lining up with TRBD1. V lost 5 bases to trimming and J lost 3 bases; unmatched junction nucleotides: 7. Germline lookup yields CDR1 PRHDT and CDR2 FYEKMQ (reference sequence). This CDR3 has 14 residues.

In this sample, this clonotype turned up many times. V gene TRBV12-3 or TRBV12-4 combines with J gene TRBJ2-7; D is ambiguous. V lost 1 base, J lost 2 bases, and 6 bases lay in between. CDR3 length: 13 amino acids. The chain's CDR3 is CASSLGPPYEQYF. Here the CDR3 DNA reads TGTGCCAGCAGTTTAGGTCCACCCTACGAGCAGTACTTC.

This clonotype was picked up many times. The rearrangement links TRBV20-1 to TRBJ1-5; TRBD1 might be the D (6 bases). Germline lookup yields CDR1 DFQATT and CDR2 SNEGSKA (reference sequence). Trimming shortened V by 3 bases and J by 5 bases, and 11 bases separated the two germline ends. This CDR3 contains 13 residues. The CDR3 DNA reads TGCAGTGCTAGTGCTGGGGGCGATCAGCCCCAGCATTTT. This translates into CSASAGGDQPQHF.

In its sample, this clonotype was seen many times. The chain links TRBV20-1 to TRBJ2-7; 7 bases are shared with TRBD2. The CDR3 covers 16 residues. V shed 0 bases and J 2 bases; nucleotides not matched to a gene: 10. The germline gives CDR1 DFQATT, CDR2 SNEGSKA (reference sequence). CDR3 residues: CSARDWERGGTYEQYF. As DNA, the CDR3 is TGCAGTGCTAGAGATTGGGAGCGGGGCGGGACCTACGAGCAGTACTTC.

This clonotype was found many times. V and J are TRBV10-3 and TRBJ2-1; D might be TRBD2 (5 bases). The germline CDR1 and CDR2 sequences are ENHRY and SYGVKD. The CDR3 loop spans 15 amino acids. V was shortened by 3 bases and J by 5 bases, with 14 bases between the two germline ends. CDR3 protein: CAISEWSTADNEQFF. In nucleotides, the CDR3 is TGTGCCATCAGTGAATGGTCTACAGCGGACAATGAGCAGTTCTTC.

This clonotype showed up many times. The chain uses TRBV5-6 and TRBJ2-1, with TRBD1 matching over 9 bases. The CDR3 is 14 amino acids. The J segment lost 8 bases and the V segment lost 4 bases, leaving 7 bases of the junction unmatched. Germline values: CDR1 SGHDT, CDR2 YYEEEE. The chain's CDR3 is CASSAGTGSDEQFF. CDR3 in DNA: TGTGCCAGCAGCGCCGGGACAGGGTCCGATGAGCAGTTCTTC.

The chain employs TRBV20-1 and TRBJ2-7; 10 nucleotides agree with TRBD1. There are 14 residues in the CDR3. CDR1 is DFQATT and CDR2 is SNEGSKA in the germline V gene (reference sequence). The junction had 6 bases not matched to a gene; V was cut back by 1 base and J by 6 bases. The CDR3 sequence is CSARGDRGVGEQYF. Written as DNA, the CDR3 is TGCAGTGCTAGAGGGGACAGGGGTGTCGGCGAGCAGTACTTC.

The chain's CDR3 is CASSLSLEQFF. The CDR3, as DNA: TGTGCCAGCAGCCTAAGCTTGGAGCAGTTCTTC. The chain couples TRBV12-3 or TRBV12-4 to TRBJ2-1; D not certain. The V end lost 6 bases, the J end lost 10 bases, and 10 bases lay between the germline ends. This CDR3 region has 11 residues.